This T cell receptor (beta chain) was recovered during a study of technical replicates of blood from a handful of donors. Using immunoSEQ multiplex PCR, the repertoire was profiled, and TCRdb retains in-frame clones only, with some absent. This table holds tens of thousands of clones, around 90% found once. Only one count was recorded for this clone. The V gene's germline CDR1 is SEHNR and CDR2 FQNEAQ (reference sequence). With V trimmed by 5 bases and J by 3 bases, 4 bases remained unmatched. There are 13 residues in the CDR3. The J gene is TRBJ2-7, the V gene TRBV7-9, with TRBD1 matching 7 bases. This clonotype was sampled from a human donor in good health. The sample consisted of T cells isolated from PBMCs. This CDR3 reads CASSLRDSYEQYF. The CDR3 nucleotides read TGTGCCAGCAGCCTACGGGACAGCTACGAGCAGTACTTC.